Listed here are 26 T cell receptor beta chains from one sample, sequenced in a study of cytomegalovirus exposure and HLA in healthy donors. The PCR had 60 Vbeta and 13 Jbeta primers. Assay used: immunoSEQ multiplex PCR; TCRdb lists only in-frame clones, some missing. Found here are under 200,000 clones, 60% to 85% of them singletons; the top ten hold 2.5% to 3%. The sequencing sample was made of PBMCs. All receptors come from a woman in her 50s in good health and CMV-seropositive.

This clone was picked up a small number of times. The V call is TRBV6-5, the J call TRBJ2-5; the match to TRBD2 covers 10 bases. The J call may be faulty, since TRBJ2-7 better matches the DNA end. There are 15 residues in the CDR3. Germline assignment: CDR1 MNHEY and CDR2 SVGAGI. The CDR3 DNA reads as TGTGCCAGCAGGCGCTCTAGCGGGGGCTCCTACGAGCAGTACTTC. Residues: CASRRSSGGSYEQYF.

The rearrangement uses TRBV28 and TRBJ1-2; 7 bases map to TRBD1. The junction had 5 bases not matched to a gene; V was cut back by 3 bases and J by 7 bases. The V gene's germline CDR1 is MDHEN and CDR2 SYDVKM. The CDR3 has 13 residues. The CDR3 bases are TGTGCCAGCAGTTTGGTCCAGGGGGGTGGCTACACCTTC. Amino acids: CASSLVQGGGYTF.

The CDR3 DNA is TGTGCCAGCAGTGCGGCCAGGGGGACTGAAGCTTTCTTT. Protein product: CASSAARGTEAFF. The chain couples TRBV6-1 to TRBJ1-1; 7 bases map to TRBD1. This CDR3 is 13 amino acids long. From germline, CDR1 is MNHNS and CDR2 SASEGT. Germline trimming cut 4 bases from V and 5 bases from J; bases unmatched to any gene: 4.

The chain is built from TRBV28 and TRBJ1-4, with TRBD1 matching over 8 bases. Trimming at V came to 3 bases and at J to 8 bases, leaving 2 bases not matched to a gene. The CDR3 runs to 13 residues. Germline V gene lookup returns CDR1 MDHEN and CDR2 SYDVKM. The CDR3 bases are TGTGCCAGCAGTTTGCAGGGGGCCGAAAAACTGTTTTTT. It specifies CASSLQGAEKLFF. Complete variable domain (other parts from reference TRBV28 and TRBJ1-4): DVKVTQSSRYLVKRTGEKVFLECVQDMDHENMFWYRQDPGLGLRLIYFSYDVKMKEKGDIPEGYSVSREKKERFSLILESASTNQTSMYLCASSLQGAEKLFFGSGTQLSVL.

The chain is built from TRBV7-9 and TRBJ1-1, with 7 bases identical to TRBD1. This CDR3 has 14 amino acids. Germline V gene lookup returns CDR1 SEHNR and CDR2 FQNEAQ (reference sequence). Trimming removed 7 bases from V and 4 bases from J; junction bases left unmatched: 9. The CDR3 sequence: CASTAVQGSTEAFF. CDR3 DNA sequence: TGTGCCAGCACCGCAGTACAGGGGAGCACTGAAGCTTTCTTT.

The rearrangement uses TRBV2 and TRBJ2-1; 7 bases agree with TRBD2. Germline CDR1 reads SNHLY; CDR2 reads FYNNEI. The CDR3 spans 15 residues. Losses at the gene ends were 10 bases for V and 0 bases for J; bases not matched to a gene: 9. The CDR3 is CATEMGGTSYNEQFF. The DNA of the CDR3 is TGTGCCACGGAGATGGGGGGGACCTCCTACAATGAGCAGTTCTTC.

V and J are TRBV5-4 and TRBJ2-3; TRBD2 matches at 9 bases. CDR1 and CDR2 from the germline V gene are SGHNT and YYREEE (reference sequence). Trimming took 4 bases from V and 5 from J; bases not matched to a gene: 11. The CDR3 is made up of 16 amino acids. The CDR3 here is CASSGRERGVIDTQYF. CDR3 DNA sequence: TGTGCCAGCAGCGGGAGGGAGCGGGGGGTCATAGATACGCAGTATTTT.

The chain couples TRBV2 to TRBJ2-7, with D uncertain. The CDR3 is made up of 14 amino acids. The germline V and J ends were trimmed by 6 bases and 0 bases, with 12 bases remaining between them. CDR1 is SNHLY and CDR2 is FYNNEI in the germline V gene. In DNA form, the CDR3 reads TGTGCCAGCAGCCCATATCGGAGCTCCTACGAGCAGTACTTC. This sequence encodes CASSPYRSSYEQYF.

The J gene is TRBJ2-1, the V gene TRBV6-5, with TRBD1 matching 10 bases. The length of the CDR3 is 14 residues. Germline assignment: CDR1 MNHEY and CDR2 SVGAGI. With 6 bases clipped from V and 5 bases from J, the junction kept 4 bases outside the gene matches. This chain's CDR3 is CASRGTGDNNEQFF. Written as DNA, the CDR3 is TGTGCCAGCAGGGGGACAGGGGATAACAATGAGCAGTTCTTC.

V is TRBV30 and J is TRBJ2-3, with 7 bases fitting TRBD2. The germline V gene has CDR1 GTSNPN and CDR2 SVGIG (reference sequence). The CDR3 runs 15 residues. Trimming cost V 5 bases and J 4 bases; bases outside gene matches: 12. The CDR3 DNA is TGTGCCTGGGGCTTCTCGGGGGGAATGTCAGATACGCAGTATTTT. As protein: CAWGFSGGMSDTQYF.

The table lists this clone with a few counts. J is TRBJ1-2 and V is TRBV5-6, with a weak D call TRBD1 (6 bases). This CDR3 comprises 14 residues. Trimming pared 4 bases from V and 4 bases from J, leaving 14 bases between. Germline assignment: CDR1 SGHDT and CDR2 YYEEEE. The CDR3 is CASSETGLSYGYTF. For the CDR3, the DNA is TGTGCCAGCAGCGAAACAGGGCTAAGCTATGGCTACACCTTC.

This chain links TRBV6-1 with TRBJ2-2; D perhaps matches TRBD2 (7 bases). The germline V gene has CDR1 MNHNS and CDR2 SASEGT. The CDR3 contains 14 residues. The ends were cut back, 5 bases at V and 4 bases at J, with 11 bases in the middle. The CDR3: CASSWGGLTGELFF. CDR3 bases: TGTGCCAGCAGTTGGGGGGGCCTCACCGGGGAGCTGTTTTTT.

The rearrangement joins TRBV5-1 to TRBJ1-4, with D maybe TRBD1 (6 bases). CDR3 length: 15 residues. V lost 4 bases and J 0 bases, leaving 10 bases between the germline ends. Germline values: CDR1 SGHRS, CDR2 YFSETQ. The CDR3 DNA is TGCGCCAGCAGCGAACAGGGCTCAACTAATGAAAAACTGTTTTTT. Translating gives CASSEQGSTNEKLFF. Full variable domain (remainder filled in from reference TRBV5-1 and TRBJ1-4): KAGVTQTPRYLIKTRGQQVTLSCSPISGHRSVSWYQQTPGQGLQFLFEYFSETQRNKGNFPGRFSGRQFSNSRSEMNVSTLELGDSALYLCASSEQGSTNEKLFFGSGTQLSVL.

The count of this clone is one. V and J are TRBV5-1 and TRBJ2-7; 9 bases fit TRBD1. V shed 2 bases, J shed 6 bases, and the junction held 9 bases outside the gene matches. The CDR3 spans 15 residues. Germline V gene lookup returns CDR1 SGHRS and CDR2 YFSETQ. The CDR3 region is CASSLAGTGMREQYF. CDR3 nucleotide sequence: TGCGCCAGCAGCTTAGCCGGGACAGGGATGCGCGAGCAGTACTTC.

V is TRBV7-3 and J is TRBJ2-7; TRBD2 agrees at 9 bases. V lost 2 bases and J lost 3; bases outside the gene matches: 11. The CDR3 is 17 residues long. Germline loops: CDR1 SGHTA, CDR2 FQGTGA. Here the CDR3 DNA reads TGTGCCAGCAGCTTACCCGACTTAGCGGGGGATCTCTACGAGCAGTACTTC. This encodes CASSLPDLAGDLYEQYF.

The V call is TRBV5-3, the J call TRBJ2-7; 7 nucleotides align to TRBD1. TRBV5-3 is marked as an open reading frame, function uncertain. The J segment lost 3 bases and the V segment lost 0 bases, leaving 6 bases of the junction unmatched. The CDR3 runs to 15 residues. In nucleotides, the CDR3 is TGTGCCAGAAGCTTGGTCCGGGACAGAAACTACGAGCAGTACTTC. Its protein is CARSLVRDRNYEQYF.

CDR3 sequence reads: CASRETGNNQPQHF. For the CDR3, the DNA is TGTGCCAGCAGGGAGACAGGGAACAATCAGCCCCAGCATTTT. The gene calls are TRBV2 and TRBJ1-5; 7 bases are shared with TRBD1. The CDR3 loop spans 14 amino acids. V lost 6 bases and J lost 3; bases outside the gene matches: 5. The germline CDR1 and CDR2 sequences are SNHLY and FYNNEI.

The V gene is TRBV5-4, the J gene TRBJ2-3; 9 bases agree with TRBD2. The CDR3 consists of 17 residues. Losses at the gene ends were 0 bases for V and 4 bases for J; bases not matched to a gene: 9. The germline V gene has CDR1 SGHNT and CDR2 YYREEE (reference sequence). CDR3 in amino acids: CASSLGGLANRADTQYF. CDR3 coding DNA: TGTGCCAGCAGCTTGGGAGGACTAGCGAACCGCGCAGATACGCAGTATTTT. The variable domain in full, with the rest retrieved from reference TRBV5-4 and TRBJ2-3, is ETGVTQSPTHLIKTRGQQVTLRCSSQSGHNTVSWYQQALGQGPQFIFQYYREEENGRGNFPPRFSGLQFPNYSSELNVNALELDDSALYLCASSLGGLANRADTQYFGPGTRLTVL.

The chain recombines TRBV5-1 with TRBJ2-7; 7 bases line up with TRBD2. The germline CDR1 and CDR2 sequences are SGHRS and YFSETQ. This CDR3 has 15 amino acids. V trimming: 5 bases; J trimming: 3 bases; junction bases outside the gene matches: 11. CDR3 in DNA: TGCGCCAGCAGAACTGGGGCTAGCGGAGACTACGAGCAGTACTTC. Its protein is CASRTGASGDYEQYF.

The chain carries TRBV29-1 and TRBJ1-1, with D perhaps matching TRBD1 (5 bases). The CDR3 runs 16 residues. Looked up from germline, CDR1 is SQVTM and CDR2 is ANQGSEA. With 3 bases removed from V and 4 bases from J, the gap between germline ends came to 21 bases. The CDR3 DNA is TGCAGCGTTGATCCACCTGGGGGGGGGTCAGGCACTGAAGCTTTCTTT. The encoded protein is CSVDPPGGGSGTEAFF.

This clone was recorded a few times. In nucleotides, the CDR3 is TGTGCCAGCAGCGTAGTAGGCGGAACCGGGGAGCTGTTTTTT. Encoded protein: CASSVVGGTGELFF. J is TRBJ2-2 and V is TRBV9; D is ambiguous. The CDR3 extends over 14 amino acids. Trimming removed 0 bases at V and 5 bases at J, with 8 bases between. Germline V gene sequence: CDR1 SGDLS, CDR2 YYNGEE.

The V call is TRBV15, the J call TRBJ1-1, with 7 bases lining up with TRBD1. Per the germline V gene, CDR1 is LNHNV and CDR2 is YYDKDF (reference sequence). The ends lost 0 bases at V and 10 bases at J; junction bases unmatched: 2. The CDR3 runs 12 residues. CDR3 protein: CATSRDAGGAFF. The DNA for the CDR3 is TGTGCCACCAGCAGAGATGCAGGGGGAGCTTTCTTT.

The J gene is TRBJ1-1, the V gene TRBV2; 9 nucleotides match TRBD1. The CDR3 length is 16 residues. Germline V gives CDR1 SNHLY, CDR2 FYNNEI. With 7 bases clipped from V and 7 bases from J, the junction kept 16 bases outside the gene matches. CDR3 DNA sequence: TGTGCCAGCACCTACCTAGTCCAGGGGACAGGGAGTGAAGCTTTCTTT. Amino acid sequence: CASTYLVQGTGSEAFF.

The V and J genes are TRBV6-5 and TRBJ2-5; D gene unclear. The CDR3 spans 13 residues. V lost 0 bases and J lost 11, with 13 bases in between. The germline CDR1 and CDR2 sequences are MNHEY and SVGAGI. CDR3 protein: CASSYSSTAEQYF. As DNA, the CDR3 is TGTGCCAGCAGTTACTCCTCGACTGCGGAGCAGTACTTC.

This chain joins TRBV5-5 and TRBJ2-5, with 8 bases that match TRBD2. The CDR3 spans 14 residues. The germline gives CDR1 SGHKS, CDR2 YYEKEE (reference sequence). The junction had 5 bases not matched to a gene; V was cut back by 2 bases and J by 5 bases. CDR3 sequence reads: CASSFGGGLETQYF. In DNA form, the CDR3 reads TGTGCCAGCAGCTTCGGGGGGGGCCTGGAGACCCAGTACTTC.

This clone was picked up a small number of times. V and J are TRBV6-1 and TRBJ1-1; 9 nucleotides line up with TRBD1. The germline gives CDR1 MNHNS, CDR2 SASEGT. With V trimmed by 6 bases and J by 6 bases, 8 bases remained unmatched. The CDR3 length is 14 residues. CDR3 in amino acids: CASRPGTGTPEAFF. The CDR3, as DNA: TGTGCCAGCAGACCCGGGACAGGGACACCTGAAGCTTTCTTT.